These T cell receptor beta chains were read from a single sample in a study of T cell changes during pregnancy in multiple sclerosis. Only in-frame clones appear in the TCRdb table, and some are missing; sequencing was by immunoSEQ multiplex PCR. The sample carries tens of thousands of clones, approximately 92% recorded once. Sequencing used peripheral blood, obtained in the first trimester of pregnancy. All receptors derive from a female donor with multiple sclerosis, enrolled in a pregnancy study. The conserved cysteine and the conserved F or W are not part of the CDR3 here. The D gene is left open where the match is weak. Clone sizes are given selectively: once, few, many, or a class where the clone is expanded.

NA 14 TRBJ2-1 TRBV7-9 TRBD1 ASSLASGQGNNEQF
NA 12 NA TRBV7-9 TRBD2 ASSAGLAAYEQY
NA 11 TRBJ2-3 TRBV27 TRBD2 ASGAGAADTQY
once 13 TRBJ1-3 TRBV9 NA ASSGAGASGNTIY
NA 11 TRBJ2-1 TRBV29-1 TRBD2 SGAGGSSVEQF
NA 14 TRBJ2-1 TRBV5-1 NA ASSPARLGPYNEQF
NA 12 TRBJ2-7 TRBV6-1 TRBD1 ASSEGDRSYEQY
NA 13 TRBJ2-3 TRBV28 TRBD2 ASSFTAGDTDTQY
NA 15 TRBJ2-6 TRBV7-9 TRBD1 ASSLVAGGSGANVLT
NA 13 TRBJ1-2 TRBV4-3 NA ASSQDWAREYGYT
NA 13 TRBJ2-3 TRBV19 TRBD2 ASRWGSGRTDTQY
few 11 TRBJ1-1 TRBV11-2 NA ASSALRQVKAF
NA 12 TRBJ2-7 TRBV5-6 NA ASSLQGLAYEQY
NA 12 TRBJ2-4 TRBV7-6 NA ASSPDPGGNIQY
NA 14 TRBJ1-3 TRBV18 TRBD1 ASSRDRGFTGNTIY
NA 14 TRBJ2-7 TRBV7-9 NA ASSSSSAQSSYEQY
NA 12 TRBJ2-7 TRBV6-1 NA ASTQAEGVNEQY
NA 12 TRBJ1-4 TRBV25-1 NA ASRTGPTNEKLF
NA 13 TRBJ2-1 TRBV13 NA ASSSPPLLENEQF
NA 12 TRBJ2-7 TRBV7-6 NA ASSLGTNTYEQY
NA 11 TRBJ2-5 TRBV29-1 NA SFRSGEMETQY
NA 12 TRBJ2-1 TRBV2 NA ASRGLLKYNEQF
NA 12 TRBJ1-2 TRBV28 TRBD1 ASSSGQGVRGYT
NA 13 TRBJ1-5 TRBV19 TRBD1 ASSPQGGGNQPQH
NA 14 TRBJ2-5 TRBV11-2 TRBD2 ASSPTGGRSQETQY
NA 12 TRBJ2-7 TRBV28 NA ASSFWARVYEQY
NA 11 TRBJ1-1 TRBV6-1 TRBD1 ASRDRGNTEAF
NA 13 TRBJ1-4 TRBV30 NA AWSMRRTTNEKLF
NA 9 TRBJ2-5 TRBV6-5 NA ASSPGETQY
NA 14 TRBJ1-2 TRBV18 NA ASSINSGTQVYGYT
NA 11 TRBJ2-5 TRBV19 TRBD1 AVGTGGQETQY